This TCR beta chain was found in a study of T cell responses to AZD1222 COVID-19 vaccine. Repertoires were generated with immunoSEQ multiplex PCR, while TCRdb's copy carries only in-frame clones and drops some. Of 100,000 to 150,000 clones in the sample, roughly 88% are singletons; the top ten hold about 1.1%. CDR1 MDHEN and CDR2 SYDVKM come from the germline V gene. The CDR3 covers 14 residues. The J segment lost 6 bases and the V segment lost 10 bases, leaving 9 bases of the junction unmatched. V gene TRBV28 combines with J gene TRBJ1-6, with 7 nucleotides matching TRBD1. The origin of this receptor is an adult who received the AZD1222 COVID-19 vaccine. The sample in question was peripheral blood, obtained 28 days after the second AZD1222 dose. CDR3 sequence: CAIQGQGGNSPLHF. The CDR3 DNA follows: TGTGCCATTCAGGGGCAGGGGGGTAATTCACCCCTCCACTTT.